A single sample is the source of the 9 T cell receptor beta chains below, sequenced in a study of blood T cell repertoires in COVID-19 (dated by TCRdb to 2018 to 2020). The library was made by the immunoSEQ multiplex PCR assay. In TCRdb, the immuneACCESS table is reduced to in-frame sequences with V and J assigned. These tables do not hold every clone; where another copy was compared, an unresolved V gene accounts for under half, and the others remain unexplained. The sample table lists 13,000 or so clones, roughly 90% of them with a count of one. More than 20% of the sample goes to the ten largest clones. Specimen: peripheral blood. The receptors shown here come from a human donor with active COVID-19. The donor label of this sample is uncertain.

V gene TRBV9 combines with J gene TRBJ2-3; 7 bases are a match to TRBD2. CDR1 is SGDLS, CDR2 YYNGEE, per germline. CDR3 length equals 16 residues. The ends lost 3 bases at V and 5 bases at J; junction bases unmatched: 12. CDR3 amino acids: CASSARLAPAGDTQYF. The CDR3 region has the DNA TGTGCCAGCAGCGCTCGACTAGCCCCTGCGGGAGATACGCAGTATTTT.

V usage is TRBV30 and J usage is TRBJ1-2, with D tentatively TRBD1 (5 bases). V was trimmed by 2 bases and J by 0 bases, leaving 19 bases between them. This CDR3 has 17 amino acids. Per germline, CDR1 GTSNPN and CDR2 SVGIG (reference sequence). In DNA form, the CDR3 reads TGTGCCTGGAGTTTAAAAGGGGCTGGCCGCGCTAACTATGGCTACACCTTC. This codes for CAWSLKGAGRANYGYTF. The complete variable domain, with remaining parts taken from reference TRBV30 and TRBJ1-2, reads SQTIHQWPATLVQPVGSPLSLECTVEGTSNPNLYWYRQAAGRGLQLLFYSVGIGQISSEVPQNLSASRPQDRQFILSSKKLLLSDSGFYLCAWSLKGAGRANYGYTFGSGTRLTVV.

The chain has TRBV6-5 and TRBJ2-5; the D is unclear. CDR3 length: 13 amino acids. Trimming pared 6 bases from V and 4 bases from J, leaving 12 bases between. Germline CDR1 and CDR2: MNHEY and SVGAGI. CDR3 loop: CASRATFRETQYF. CDR3 nucleotides: TGTGCCAGCAGGGCAACCTTCAGAGAGACCCAGTACTTC.

The chain couples TRBV11-3 to TRBJ2-1; D may be TRBD2 (6 bases). The CDR3 contains 15 residues. V lost 0 bases, J lost 2 bases, and 8 bases lay in between. Germline V lookup: CDR1 SGHNT, CDR2 YENEEA. CDR3 residues: CASSLDGGAYNEQFF. The CDR3 DNA sequence: TGTGCCAGCAGCTTAGACGGGGGAGCCTACAATGAGCAGTTCTTC.

J is TRBJ1-2 and V is TRBV23-1; D is uncertain. TRBV23-1 is an open reading frame whose function is uncertain. Trimming shortened V by 2 bases and J by 4 bases, and 20 bases separated the two germline ends. The CDR3 is 17 amino acids. The chain's CDR3 is CASSQKVLGLPPYGYTF. The CDR3 DNA reads TGCGCCAGCAGTCAAAAAGTACTAGGCCTTCCCCCCTATGGCTACACCTTC.

The V and J genes are TRBV28 and TRBJ2-1; 8 bases align to TRBD1. CDR3 length: 15 amino acids. V dropped 6 bases and J dropped 4; count of bases not matched to a gene: 8. CDR1 is MDHEN, CDR2 SYDVKM, per germline. This chain's CDR3 is CASSKAGTGYNEQFF. CDR3 DNA: TGTGCCAGCAGCAAGGCCGGGACAGGTTACAATGAGCAGTTCTTC.

This rearrangement joins TRBV15 to TRBJ2-7, with 8 nucleotides matching TRBD1. Trimming at V came to 9 bases and at J to 2 bases, leaving 9 bases not matched to a gene. Germline-derived CDR1 and CDR2 are LNHNV and YYDKDF (reference sequence). The CDR3 totals 14 residues. CDR3 DNA sequence: TGTGCCACTACACCCGGGACAGGTCCCTACGAGCAGTACTTC. This sequence encodes CATTPGTGPYEQYF.

This clone was found once. V gene TRBV19 combines with J gene TRBJ2-1; 10 positions agree with TRBD1. Trimming cost V 4 bases and J 9 bases; bases outside gene matches: 3. Germline CDR1 reads LNHDA; CDR2 reads SQIVND (reference sequence). The CDR3 sequence is 13 residues long. In nucleotides, the CDR3 is TGTGCCAGTAGTACGACAGGGGGCAGTGAGCAGTTCTTC. As protein: CASSTTGGSEQFF.

The CDR3 coding sequence is TGTGCCTGGAGGCCCCTCTCGACAACAGATACGCAGTATTTT. It encodes CAWRPLSTTDTQYF. J is TRBJ2-3 and V is TRBV30; D unresolved. Between the trimmed V and J ends, which lost 3 bases and 3 bases, there was a span of 13 bases. Germline lookup yields CDR1 GTSNPN and CDR2 SVGIG (reference sequence). This CDR3 region has 14 residues.